This entry lists 16 T cell receptor beta chains sequenced from one sample in a study of OX40 agonist ivuxolimab in advanced cancers. Some clones are missing from TCRdb's copy, which holds only in-frame ones; the method was immunoSEQ multiplex PCR. The data contain approximately 37,000 clones, 65% to 75% of them singletons. The sample here was CD4+ or CD8+ T cells sorted from blood, taken in a trial of the OX40 agonist ivuxolimab. The receptors originated from an adult with an advanced solid tumor such as melanoma, head and neck, liver or kidney cancer.

This clone was seen a few times. Written as DNA, the CDR3 is TGTGCCAGCATAACAGCGGAAGAGACCCAGTACTTC. Encoded protein: CASITAEETQYF. This chain links TRBV2 with TRBJ2-5; tentative D call: TRBD2 (5 bases). The CDR3 sequence is 12 residues long. CDR1 is SNHLY and CDR2 is FYNNEI in the germline V gene. The V end lost 7 bases, the J end lost 3 bases, and 9 bases lay between the germline ends.

The gene calls are TRBV9 and TRBJ2-3; D assignment may be TRBD1 or TRBD2 (5 bases each). The germline V gene has CDR1 SGDLS and CDR2 YYNGEE. Trimming cost V 0 bases and J 1 base, with 9 bases left between them. CDR3 length equals 15 residues. The CDR3 reads CASSVEGSRTDTQYF. The CDR3, as DNA: TGTGCCAGCAGCGTAGAGGGGAGCCGCACAGATACGCAGTATTTT. Looking up the rest from reference TRBV9 and TRBJ2-3 gives the full variable domain: DSGVTQTPKHLITATGQRVTLRCSPRSGDLSVYWYQQSLDQGLQFLIQYYNGEERAKGNILERFSAQQFPDLHSELNLSSLELGDSALYFCASSVEGSRTDTQYFGPGTRLTVL.

The count of this clone is one. The chain links TRBV2 to TRBJ1-2; 9 bases are a match to TRBD1. This CDR3 region has 15 residues. The junction had 6 bases not matched to a gene; V was cut back by 3 bases and J by 4 bases. CDR1 is SNHLY, CDR2 FYNNEI, per germline. CDR3 region: CASSDTGGSGYGYTF. CDR3 sequence (DNA): TGTGCCAGCAGTGACACAGGGGGCTCCGGCTATGGCTACACCTTC.

This chain links TRBV5-1 with TRBJ1-1, with D possibly matching TRBD1 (6 bases). Germline CDR1 and CDR2: SGHRS and YFSETQ. V lost 4 bases and J lost 2, with 12 bases in between. The CDR3 contains 14 residues. The CDR3 sequence is CASSPLDRNTEAFF. The CDR3, as DNA: TGCGCCAGCAGCCCTTTGGACAGAAACACTGAAGCTTTCTTT.

V is TRBV15 and J is TRBJ2-5; 9 bases fit TRBD2. This CDR3 has 16 residues. Germline trimming cut 0 bases from V and 2 bases from J; bases unmatched to any gene: 4. In germline, CDR1 is LNHNV, CDR2 YYDKDF (reference sequence). CDR3 amino acids: CATSRDPAGGQETQYF. The CDR3, as DNA: TGTGCCACCAGCAGAGATCCAGCGGGGGGTCAAGAGACCCAGTACTTC.

This clone showed up just a few times. The chain is built from TRBV7-8 and TRBJ1-6, with TRBD1 matching 9 bases. CDR3 size: 15 residues. The germline V gene encodes CDR1 SGHVS and CDR2 FQNEAQ. Trimming took 3 bases from V and 5 from J; bases not matched to a gene: 2. The CDR3 region is CASSLGTGNNSPLHF. The CDR3, as DNA: TGTGCCAGCAGCTTGGGGACAGGGAATAATTCACCCCTCCACTTT.

This sequence joins TRBV11-2 and TRBJ1-1; D unresolved. CDR1 SGHAT and CDR2 FQNNGV come from the germline V gene. The CDR3 has 13 residues. V was shortened by 1 base and J by 0 bases, with 3 bases between the two germline ends. The CDR3 sequence is CASSLGLNTEAFF. The CDR3 region has the DNA TGTGCCAGCAGCTTAGGTCTGAACACTGAAGCTTTCTTT.

V gene TRBV5-4 combines with J gene TRBJ2-2, with D uncertain. The germline CDR1 and CDR2 sequences are SGHNT and YYREEE (reference sequence). The CDR3 consists of 14 residues. V dropped 0 bases and J dropped 4 bases, with 7 bases sitting between them. CDR3 loop: CASSLDGSTGELFF. Here the CDR3 DNA reads TGTGCCAGCAGCTTGGATGGGTCCACCGGGGAGCTGTTTTTT.

CDR3 sequence reads: CAWRRFRGKGGELFF. The CDR3 DNA reads TGTGCCTGGAGGCGGTTCAGGGGGAAGGGCGGGGAGCTGTTTTTT. The chain has TRBV30 and TRBJ2-2, with TRBD1 matching 7 bases. The CDR3 extends over 15 amino acids. CDR1 is GTSNPN and CDR2 is SVGIG in the germline V gene (reference sequence). J lost 7 bases, V lost 3 bases, and 11 bases had no gene match.

The chain recombines TRBV2 with TRBJ2-1; D unclear. The CDR3 extends over 16 amino acids. From germline, CDR1 is SNHLY and CDR2 FYNNEI. V lost 6 bases to trimming and J lost 0 bases, with 15 bases between them. CDR3 in amino acids: CASRDSAVSSYNEQFF. CDR3 DNA sequence: TGTGCCAGCAGAGACTCCGCGGTGAGCTCCTACAATGAGCAGTTCTTC. The full variable domain, with the rest looked up from reference TRBV2 and TRBJ2-1, is EPEVTQTPSHQVTQMGQEVILRCVPISNHLYFYWYRQILGQKVEFLVSFYNNEISEKSEIFDDQFSVERPDGSNFTLKIRSTKLEDSAMYFCASRDSAVSSYNEQFFGPGTRLTVL.

The chain links TRBV7-9 to TRBJ2-5; D is unresolved. The DNA end is a closer match to TRBJ2-7, so the J assignment may be wrong. The length of the CDR3 is 14 residues. Germline assignment: CDR1 SEHNR and CDR2 FQNEAQ (reference sequence). The chain's CDR3 is CASSLNGRSYEQYF. CDR3 DNA: TGTGCCAGCAGCTTAAACGGTCGCTCCTACGAGCAGTACTTC.

The V gene is TRBV5-6, the J gene TRBJ2-3; D is ambiguous. The V gene lost 1 base and the J gene lost 3 bases, with 6 bases spanning the gap. Germline loops: CDR1 SGHDT, CDR2 YYEEEE. The length of the CDR3 is 13 residues. The CDR3 DNA reads as TGTGCCAGCAGCTTGAAGGGAACAGATACGCAGTATTTT. Translating it yields CASSLKGTDTQYF.

This clone was found a few times. The chain has TRBV30 and TRBJ1-2, with D unclear. V dropped 4 bases and J dropped 7 bases, with 16 bases sitting between them. The CDR3 is made up of 13 amino acids. The germline gives CDR1 GTSNPN, CDR2 SVGIG (reference sequence). CDR3 sequence (DNA): TGTGCCTGGATGCGGGGTCTGGAAGTTGGCTACACCTTC. The encoded protein is CAWMRGLEVGYTF.

A word on this clone: This CDR3 is also generated by other DNA sequences in the sample. The J gene is TRBJ1-2, the V gene TRBV5-2. TRBV5-2 has pseudogene status. The CDR3 sequence is 16 residues long. CDR3 bases: TGCGCCAGCAGCCCCACACTCAATATCGGGATTCATGGCTACACCTTC. Translation: CASSPTLNIGIHGYTF.

The genes are TRBV19 and TRBJ1-1; TRBD1 matches 7 bases. Germline CDR1 and CDR2: LNHDA and SQIVND (reference sequence). The CDR3 has 15 amino acids. V was clipped by 4 bases and J by 0 bases; unmatched bases: 5. CDR3 coding DNA: TGTGCCAGTAGTAAACAGGGGCCCTTGAACACTGAAGCTTTCTTT. Translated, it gives CASSKQGPLNTEAFF.

The chain joins TRBV30 to TRBJ2-7; D is possibly TRBD2 (5 bases). Germline lookup yields CDR1 GTSNPN and CDR2 SVGIG (reference sequence). Trimming stripped 0 bases from V and 4 bases from J, with 7 bases between. The CDR3 has 12 residues. CDR3: CAWSVSGYEQYF. The CDR3 DNA sequence: TGTGCCTGGAGTGTCAGCGGTTACGAGCAGTACTTC.